The sequence of this T cell receptor (beta chain) was determined in a study of CXCR3-negative and CXCR3-positive naive CD8 T cells. Among CD8+ T cells, naive ones were CD45RO-CCR7+CD27+CD95-. Worth noting for this clonotype: Its antigen remains unknown.

Libraries of TRB cDNA were made by 5' RACE and carried UMIs. TCRdb reanalyzed the 5' RACE reads and collapses them to one entry per CDR3 protein, without DNA. The table for this sample gives more than 80,000 distinct CDR3 sequences. Study-level points and caveats: Greater hydrophobicity was found in TRB CDR3s of CXCR3-positive naive cells than of CXCR3-negative naive cells.

The TCR sequence derives from a human donor in good health. Some clones in this sample may be carry-over from other donors' samples. Specimen: naive CXCR3+ CD8+ T cells from blood. Noted subset: CD45RO-CCR7+CD27+CD95- naive CD8+ T cells expressing CXCR3 (TNR3+).

CDR3 protein: CASSGGGSNEQFF. The chain is built from TRBV28 and TRBJ2-1; TCRdb picks TRBD1, but there is no DNA to check that call. Germline CDR1 and CDR2: MDHEN and SYDVKM. The CDR3 length is 13 residues.